The 23 T cell receptor beta chains given below trace back to one sample, sequenced in a study of beta chain features in type 1 diabetes. Overall study results and limits: For Type 1 diabetes patients, all four CD4+ subsets carried TCRB CDR3s that were moderately but significantly shorter.

Expressed TCRB transcripts were sequenced, since all the RNA that had been isolated was reverse transcribed. The assay was immunoSEQ multiplex PCR, and TCRdb's table has in-frame clones only and misses some. The repertoire consists of over 150,000 clones, with 8% to 9.5% occurring once and the leading ten covering approximately 0.56%. Antigens of these TCRs are unknown. Sequences were obtained from central memory CD4+ T cells from blood. These receptors were collected from a woman under 30 with type 1 diabetes.

This clone was seen a handful of times. Germline is not matched at one junction end, which may reflect a read error. The gene calls are TRBV6-6 and TRBJ1-2, with no clear D. The CDR3 runs 14 residues. Germline CDR1 is MNHNY and CDR2 is SVGAGI (reference sequence). The chain's CDR3 is CAISESPYGSGYTF. The DNA of the CDR3 is TGTGCCATCAGTGAGTCTCCTTACGGGAGCGGCTACACCTTC.

The chain combines TRBV9 with TRBJ2-3; TRBD2 matches 13 bases. The CDR3 is 16 amino acids. The ends lost 4 bases at V and 2 bases at J; junction bases unmatched: 4. CDR1 and CDR2 (germline): SGDLS, YYNGEE. For the CDR3, the DNA is TGTGCCAGCAGCCGGGGGACTAGCGGGAACACAGATACGCAGTATTTT. Its protein is CASSRGTSGNTDTQYF.

This sequence joins TRBV21-1 and TRBJ2-7; the DNA was not compared with TRBD2, the D call given in the table. TRBV21-1 is noted as a pseudogene. This CDR3 contains 18 residues. CDR3 protein: CASSKEGTSGRGSYEQYF. The DNA of the CDR3 is TGTGCCAGCAGCAAAGAAGGGACTAGCGGGAGAGGTTCCTACGAGCAGTACTTC.

The chain is built from TRBV5-1 and TRBJ2-1; 10 bases fit TRBD2. Germline V CDR1 and CDR2: SGHRS, YFSETQ. V was clipped by 3 bases and J by 2 bases; unmatched bases: 8. CDR3 length: 17 amino acids. The CDR3 sequence: CASSSGSSGGAYNEQFF. Written as DNA, the CDR3 is TGCGCCAGCAGCTCGGGGTCGAGCGGGGGGGCCTACAATGAGCAGTTCTTC. Full variable domain (remainder filled in from reference TRBV5-1 and TRBJ2-1): KAGVTQTPRYLIKTRGQQVTLSCSPISGHRSVSWYQQTPGQGLQFLFEYFSETQRNKGNFPGRFSGRQFSNSRSEMNVSTLELGDSALYLCASSSGSSGGAYNEQFFGPGTRLTVL.

Only a few counts were recorded for this clone. The V gene is TRBV19, the J gene TRBJ1-1; the D gene is possibly TRBD1 (6 bases). V lost 6 bases, J lost 2 bases, and 13 bases lay in between. There are 14 residues in the CDR3. Germline V gene sequence: CDR1 LNHDA, CDR2 SQIVND (reference sequence). The CDR3 DNA is TGTGCCAGTAGCCCGGGACACCCAAACACTGAAGCTTTCTTT. Residues: CASSPGHPNTEAFF.

This clone was observed many times. The CDR3 sequence is CASSLGGSLNEQFF. The CDR3 nucleotides are TGTGCCAGCAGCTTAGGCGGTAGCCTGAATGAGCAGTTCTTC. The V call is TRBV7-2, the J call TRBJ2-1; D not certain. The V end was cut by 1 base, the J end by 7 bases, with 11 bases between. From germline, CDR1 is SGHTA and CDR2 FQGNSA. The CDR3 is 14 amino acids.

This clone came up a few times. This sequence joins TRBV11-3 and TRBJ1-1; a possible D gene is TRBD1 (6 bases). This CDR3 contains 14 residues. Germline values: CDR1 SGHNT, CDR2 YENEEA. V lost 3 bases to trimming and J lost 12 bases, with 20 bases between them. CDR3 sequence (DNA): TGTGCCAGCAGCTTCACCTCACAGGGAGCCCGAACTTTCTTT. As protein: CASSFTSQGARTFF.

This clone showed up just a few times. The rearrangement links TRBV5-5 to TRBJ1-1; 7 bases fit TRBD1. The trim removed 2 bases at V and 3 bases at J, leaving 1 base unmatched. The CDR3 has 13 amino acids. Germline V gene lookup returns CDR1 SGHKS and CDR2 YYEKEE (reference sequence). CDR3 amino acids: CASSFQGDTEAFF. DNA of the CDR3: TGTGCCAGCAGCTTTCAGGGGGACACTGAAGCTTTCTTT.

The sample holds a few counts of this clone. The chain couples TRBV10-3 to TRBJ2-5; no reliable D call. This CDR3 has 12 amino acids. The V gene's germline CDR1 is ENHRY and CDR2 SYGVKD. V lost 0 bases to trimming and J lost 5 bases, with 4 bases between them. CDR3 amino acids: CAISESSETQYF. CDR3 DNA: TGTGCCATCAGTGAGTCTTCGGAGACCCAGTACTTC.

This clone has only a few counts. The chain recombines TRBV28 with TRBJ2-4; perhaps TRBD1 as D (6 bases). Germline assignment: CDR1 MDHEN and CDR2 SYDVKM. The V end lost 8 bases, the J end lost 6 bases, and 11 bases lay between the germline ends. CDR3 size: 12 residues. The CDR3: CASGDTPNIQYF. The DNA of the CDR3 is TGTGCCAGCGGGGACACCCCAAACATTCAGTACTTC.

This clone showed up just a few times. The J gene is TRBJ1-4, the V gene TRBV5-1; D perhaps matches TRBD1 (5 bases). The CDR3 is made up of 15 amino acids. Germline lookup yields CDR1 SGHRS and CDR2 YFSETQ. The ends were cut back, 0 bases at V and 6 bases at J, with 12 bases in the middle. This CDR3 reads CASSLGLGGDEKLFF. The DNA for the CDR3 is TGCGCCAGCAGCTTGGGCCTGGGAGGGGATGAAAAACTGTTTTTT.

The chain carries TRBV7-2 and TRBJ2-1; TRBD2 is a possible D gene (5 bases). This CDR3 is built from 14 residues. The V gene lost 4 bases and the J gene lost 8 bases, with 15 bases spanning the gap. Germline-derived CDR1 and CDR2 are SGHTA and FQGNSA. CDR3 loop: CASSSAVARDEQFF. In DNA form, the CDR3 reads TGTGCCAGCAGCTCCGCCGTCGCGAGGGATGAGCAGTTCTTC.

The rearrangement uses TRBV18 and TRBJ2-7; 7 positions match TRBD2. Germline CDR1 and CDR2: KGHSH and LQKENI. The length of the CDR3 is 15 residues. V lost 3 bases and J lost 0; bases outside the gene matches: 5. The CDR3 sequence: CASSPGGDLSYEQYF. The CDR3 region has the DNA TGTGCCAGCTCACCGGGAGGGGACCTCTCCTACGAGCAGTACTTC.

This chain joins TRBV6-1 and TRBJ1-2, with 9 positions matching TRBD1. Unmatched junction bases numbered 4, after V lost 3 bases and J lost 8 bases. This CDR3 comprises 13 residues. Germline V lookup: CDR1 MNHNS, CDR2 SASEGT. The CDR3 region has the DNA TGTGCCAGCAGTGATACAGGGGGCCTCGGCTACACCTTC. Its protein product is CASSDTGGLGYTF.

The chain joins TRBV6-6 to TRBJ2-2; D not certain. With 6 bases removed from V and 8 bases from J, the gap between germline ends came to 7 bases. Germline CDR1 is MNHNY and CDR2 is SVGAGI (reference sequence). The CDR3 has 11 residues. This CDR3 reads CASSLPGELFF. The CDR3 nucleotides read TGTGCCAGCAGCCTACCGGGGGAGCTGTTTTTT.

The chain carries TRBV4-3 and TRBJ2-1; 10 bases map to TRBD2. Germline CDR1 LGHNA, CDR2 YSLEER. Trimming cost V 3 bases and J 5 bases; bases outside gene matches: 10. The CDR3 contains 17 residues. The CDR3 DNA reads as TGCGCCAGCAGCCATCCCCTCCAAGCGGGGGGGCACAATGAGCAGTTCTTC. Its translation: CASSHPLQAGGHNEQFF.

The genes are TRBV7-2 and TRBJ2-7; unclear D gene. This CDR3 is built from 13 residues. Between the trimmed V and J ends, which lost 5 bases and 3 bases, there was a span of 11 bases. Germline lookup yields CDR1 SGHTA and CDR2 FQGNSA. The chain's CDR3 is CASSLSTIYEQYF. CDR3 DNA sequence: TGTGCCAGCAGCCTATCGACAATCTACGAGCAGTACTTC. Variable domain in full (rest from reference TRBV7-2 and TRBJ2-7): GAGVSQSPSNKVTEKGKDVELRCDPISGHTALYWYRQSLGQGLEFLIYFQGNSAPDKSGLPSDRFSAERTGGSVSTLTIQRTQQEDSAVYLCASSLSTIYEQYFGPGTRLTVT.

The chain links TRBV7-2 to TRBJ1-2, with D possibly being TRBD1 (5 bases). V shed 2 bases and J shed 6 bases, with 13 bases lying between them. The CDR3 consists of 14 residues. The germline V gene encodes CDR1 SGHTA and CDR2 FQGNSA. CDR3 amino acids: CASSLRGSWHGYTF. CDR3 sequence (DNA): TGTGCCAGCAGCTTAAGGGGTAGCTGGCATGGCTACACCTTC.

This clone was seen once. V is TRBV15 and J is TRBJ2-3, with 13 nucleotides matching TRBD2. This CDR3 is built from 18 residues. J lost 1 base, V lost 1 base, and 5 bases had no gene match. In germline, CDR1 is LNHNV, CDR2 YYDKDF (reference sequence). This chain's CDR3 is CATSRGFGLAGGTDTQYF. As DNA, the CDR3 is TGTGCCACCAGCAGAGGATTCGGACTAGCGGGGGGCACAGATACGCAGTATTTT.

This clone was picked up a small number of times. J is TRBJ2-1 and V is TRBV5-6; 7 positions match TRBD2. Germline V gene lookup returns CDR1 SGHDT and CDR2 YYEEEE. The V and J ends lost 3 bases and 5 bases, in that order; junction bases with no gene match: 5. The CDR3 loop spans 14 amino acids. The CDR3 here is CASSYGDYHNEQFF. The CDR3 bases are TGTGCCAGCAGCTATGGGGACTACCACAATGAGCAGTTCTTC.

This chain joins TRBV7-9 and TRBJ1-4; D is undetermined. Per the germline V gene, CDR1 is SEHNR and CDR2 is FQNEAQ (reference sequence). The CDR3 runs 15 residues. Trimming shortened V by 5 bases and J by 8 bases, and 18 bases separated the two germline ends. The CDR3 region has the DNA TGTGCCAGCAGCGGTACGGGCGGGTCCGCGGAAAAACTGTTTTTT. Amino acid sequence: CASSGTGGSAEKLFF.

The chain has TRBV18 and TRBJ2-7; no clear D. The CDR3 spans 13 residues. Germline V gives CDR1 KGHSH, CDR2 LQKENI. V was trimmed by 0 bases and J by 3 bases, leaving 6 bases between them. CDR3 DNA: TGTGCCAGCTCACCACCGAACAGCTACGAGCAGTACTTC. Its translation is CASSPPNSYEQYF. Full variable domain (outside the CDR3, taken from reference TRBV18 and TRBJ2-7): NAGVMQNPRHLVRRRGQEARLRCSPMKGHSHVYWYRQLPEEGLKFMVYLQKENIIDESGMPKERFSAEFPKEGPSILRIQQVVRGDSAAYFCASSPPNSYEQYFGPGTRLTVT.

This clone was observed many times. The chain uses TRBV7-2 and TRBJ1-2; 8 nucleotides match TRBD1. The CDR3 totals 13 residues. Germline CDR1 is SGHTA and CDR2 is FQGNSA. The V and J ends lost 5 bases and 6 bases, in that order; junction bases with no gene match: 5. Here the CDR3 DNA reads TGTGCCAGCAGCCGGGACAGGTTGGATGGCTACACCTTC. It yields the protein CASSRDRLDGYTF.